This T cell receptor (beta chain) was observed in a study of cytomegalovirus exposure and HLA in healthy donors. Study-level information: Of the donors genotyped, about 410 in all, 65% to 90% fell in the Caucasian-associated ancestry cluster.

Healthy bone marrow donors made up the donor group. After removal of 4 bases from V and 6 bases from J, the junction contained 14 bases not matched to a gene. The CDR3 extends over 16 amino acids. Germline V lookup: CDR1 ENHRY, CDR2 SYGVKD. PCR involved 60 Vbeta and 13 Jbeta primers. Assay: immunoSEQ multiplex PCR; the TCRdb copy retains only in-frame clones and omits some. Here the sample spans over 200,000 clones, 78% being singletons. The chain employs TRBV10-3 and TRBJ2-7, with TRBD2 matching 8 bases. This sequence originates from a male donor in good health and CMV-seronegative. Source material: PBMCs. DNA of the CDR3: TGTGCCATCAGTGCAGGCCTAGCGGGCATCCGGGTCGAGCAGTACTTC. Translating gives CAISAGLAGIRVEQYF.